The 29 T cell receptor beta chains reported below all come from one sample, sequenced in a study of control samples from healthy donors and cancer patients. Sequenced by immunoSEQ multiplex PCR; TCRdb stores in-frame clones only, minus some. This table holds roughly 88,000 clones, approximately 90% found once. Sequences were obtained from blood. Receptor source: a woman in her twenties or thirties in good health.

The J gene is TRBJ2-5, the V gene TRBV2; 7 bases agree with TRBD2. Germline V gene lookup returns CDR1 SNHLY and CDR2 FYNNEI. This CDR3 region has 14 residues. The trim removed 5 bases at V and 3 bases at J, leaving 6 bases unmatched. The CDR3 reads CASSQSSGEETQYF. CDR3 coding DNA: TGTGCCAGCAGTCAATCTAGCGGAGAAGAGACCCAGTACTTC. The full variable domain, its missing parts supplied by reference TRBV2 and TRBJ2-5, is EPEVTQTPSHQVTQMGQEVILRCVPISNHLYFYWYRQILGQKVEFLVSFYNNEISEKSEIFDDQFSVERPDGSNFTLKIRSTKLEDSAMYFCASSQSSGEETQYFGPGTRLLVL.

The chain combines TRBV4-1 with TRBJ2-7, with 7 bases identical to TRBD2. With V trimmed by 0 bases and J by 2 bases, 10 bases remained unmatched. The CDR3 contains 17 residues. Germline V gene sequence: CDR1 MGHRA, CDR2 YSYEKL. This CDR3 is CASSQERPAGSTYEQYF. The CDR3 nucleotides read TGCGCCAGCAGCCAAGAGAGGCCAGCGGGGTCAACCTACGAGCAGTACTTC.

This chain joins TRBV30 and TRBJ2-1; 9 bases match TRBD2. The CDR3 extends over 14 amino acids. Germline V gene data show CDR1 as GTSNPN and CDR2 as SVGIG (reference sequence). V lost 4 bases and J lost 7; bases outside the gene matches: 8. DNA of the CDR3: TGTGCCTGGACTGGTAGCGGGGGAGGGAATGAGCAGTTCTTC. Translation: CAWTGSGGGNEQFF.

J is TRBJ1-5 and V is TRBV27; tentatively, D is TRBD1 (6 bases). The CDR3 runs to 15 residues. V was cut by 5 bases and J by 0 bases, with 11 bases left in between. From germline, CDR1 is MNHEY and CDR2 SMNVEV (reference sequence). The DNA for the CDR3 is TGTGCCAGCAGTCCACAGGGAGATAGCAATCAGCCCCAGCATTTT. Amino acid sequence: CASSPQGDSNQPQHF.

The chain has TRBV19 and TRBJ1-6, with D tentatively TRBD1 (5 bases). The CDR3 runs to 14 residues. Per the germline V gene, CDR1 is LNHDA and CDR2 is SQIVND (reference sequence). Trimming took 3 bases from V and 4 from J, leaving 7 bases between them. The CDR3 loop reads CASSMTAYNSPLHF. The DNA for the CDR3 is TGTGCCAGTAGTATGACAGCTTATAATTCACCCCTCCACTTT.

V is TRBV24-1 and J is TRBJ2-5; the match to TRBD1 covers 10 bases. This CDR3 has 17 residues. Per the germline V gene, CDR1 is KGHDR and CDR2 is SFDVKD. The J segment lost 5 bases and the V segment lost 2 bases, leaving 10 bases of the junction unmatched. CDR3: CATSDSPGTGEGETQYF. DNA for the CDR3: TGTGCCACCAGTGATTCCCCCGGGACAGGGGAGGGGGAGACCCAGTACTTC.

The chain recombines TRBV5-1 with TRBJ1-1; D unclear. CDR3 length: 14 residues. The V end lost 0 bases, the J end lost 4 bases, and 10 bases lay between the germline ends. From germline, CDR1 is SGHRS and CDR2 YFSETQ. The CDR3 loop reads CASSLVVGGTEAFF. The CDR3 DNA sequence: TGCGCCAGCAGCTTGGTAGTTGGTGGCACTGAAGCTTTCTTT.

This rearrangement joins TRBV12-5 to TRBJ1-2, with 8 bases identical to TRBD1. The CDR3 length is 15 residues. The V gene end was trimmed by 1 base and the J gene end by 8 bases; junction bases not matched to a gene: 9. Germline V CDR1 and CDR2: LGHNT, FRNRAP. This chain's CDR3 is CASGLGTGFYGGYTF. The CDR3 bases are TGTGCTAGTGGTTTGGGGACAGGGTTCTATGGAGGCTACACCTTC.

The gene calls are TRBV3-1 (or the pseudogene TRBV3-2) and TRBJ1-2; D unclear. Germline CDR1 reads LGHDT; CDR2 reads YNNKEL (reference sequence). Trimming cost V 3 bases and J 1 base, with 3 bases left between them. CDR3 length: 12 residues. CDR3 bases: TGTGCCAGCAGCCAGGATAACTATGGCTACACCTTC. The encoded protein is CASSQDNYGYTF.

This clone appeared a single time. CDR3 DNA sequence: TGTGCCAGCAGCCAAGAAGGGGGCGGGGGCGAGACCCAGTACTTC. Its protein product is CASSQEGGGGETQYF. The rearrangement joins TRBV3-1 (or the pseudogene TRBV3-2) to TRBJ2-5; TRBD1 or TRBD2 may be the D gene (7 bases each). Germline CDR1 reads LGHDT; CDR2 reads YNNKEL (reference sequence). V lost 0 bases to trimming and J lost 5 bases, with 13 bases between them. The CDR3 sequence is 15 residues long.

The rearrangement links TRBV28 to TRBJ1-4; TRBD1 might be the D (6 bases). Trimming took 2 bases from V and 7 from J, leaving 11 bases between them. This CDR3 is built from 14 residues. Per germline, CDR1 MDHEN and CDR2 SYDVKM. The CDR3 loop reads CASSLRGASEKLFF. The CDR3 bases are TGTGCCAGCAGTTTAAGGGGGGCCTCTGAAAAACTGTTTTTT.

The chain couples TRBV5-1 to TRBJ1-2, with TRBD1 matching over 7 bases. Looked up from germline, CDR1 is SGHRS and CDR2 is YFSETQ. The CDR3 contains 18 residues. The V gene end was trimmed by 0 bases and the J gene end by 3 bases; junction bases not matched to a gene: 14. CDR3 loop: CASSLGQGGGREYYGYTF. In DNA form, the CDR3 reads TGCGCCAGCAGCTTGGGACAGGGTGGAGGTCGGGAATACTATGGCTACACCTTC.

The gene calls are TRBV11-2 and TRBJ2-7, with TRBD2 identical over 9 bases. CDR1 SGHAT and CDR2 FQNNGV come from the germline V gene. The CDR3 is 16 residues long. The junction had 15 bases not matched to a gene; V was cut back by 7 bases and J by 5 bases. Here the CDR3 reads CASTSRLVAGAHEQYF. CDR3 nucleotides: TGTGCCAGCACTTCTAGGTTGGTAGCGGGGGCCCACGAGCAGTACTTC.

This chain links TRBV28 with TRBJ1-2, with no clear D. CDR1 is MDHEN and CDR2 is SYDVKM in the germline V gene. V lost 6 bases and J lost 3, with 8 bases in between. The CDR3 runs to 12 residues. The CDR3 DNA reads TGTGCCAGCAGCCTAGGCCACTATGGCTACACCTTC. It translates to CASSLGHYGYTF.

The chain couples TRBV28 to TRBJ2-1, with D perhaps TRBD2 (6 bases). This CDR3 has 13 amino acids. Trimming stripped 7 bases from V and 2 bases from J, with 9 bases between. The germline V gene encodes CDR1 MDHEN and CDR2 SYDVKM. The CDR3, as DNA: TGTGCCAGCACAGGGACTGCCTACAATGAGCAGTTCTTC. This encodes CASTGTAYNEQFF.

DNA of the CDR3: TGTGCCAGCAGCTCAGGACTAGCGGGGGGGTCCTACAATGAGCAGTTCTTC. This codes for CASSSGLAGGSYNEQFF. The chain carries TRBV11-2 and TRBJ2-1; 15 bases are a match to TRBD2. Per the germline V gene, CDR1 is SGHAT and CDR2 is FQNNGV. The J segment lost 1 base and the V segment lost 4 bases, leaving 2 bases of the junction unmatched. The CDR3 has 17 amino acids. The full variable domain, completed using reference TRBV11-2 and TRBJ2-1, is EAGVAQSPRYKIIEKRQSVAFWCNPISGHATLYWYQQILGQGPKLLIQFQNNGVVDDSQLPKDRFSAERLKGVDSTLKIQPAKLEDSAVYLCASSSGLAGGSYNEQFFGPGTRLTVL.

This clone was recorded once. The chain couples TRBV19 to TRBJ1-2; 8 bases agree with TRBD1. This CDR3 spans 13 amino acids. With V trimmed by 7 bases and J by 4 bases, 5 bases remained unmatched. The germline V gene encodes CDR1 LNHDA and CDR2 SQIVND (reference sequence). The CDR3 region is CASTPGGAYGYTF. The CDR3 coding sequence is TGTGCCAGTACCCCAGGGGGCGCCTATGGCTACACCTTC.

The chain joins TRBV29-1 to TRBJ2-5; TRBD2 aligns across 8 bases. CDR1 and CDR2 from the germline V gene are SQVTM and ANQGSEA. Trimming took 8 bases from V and 3 from J; bases not matched to a gene: 14. This CDR3 contains 15 residues. CDR3 amino acids: CSLRIAGTFKETQYF. As DNA, the CDR3 is TGCAGCCTACGAATAGCGGGGACCTTTAAAGAGACCCAGTACTTC.

The chain recombines TRBV2 with TRBJ1-3, with a possible D match to TRBD1 (5 bases). Germline CDR1 is SNHLY and CDR2 is FYNNEI. Trimming removed 8 bases from V and 7 bases from J, with 15 bases in between. CDR3 length: 13 residues. CDR3 in DNA: TGTGCCAGCTTCGGGGCTAAGGCTAACACCATATATTTT. It encodes CASFGAKANTIYF.

The V and J genes are TRBV10-1 and TRBJ2-5; D gene uncertain. V lost 5 bases and J 3 bases, leaving 10 bases between the germline ends. CDR1 and CDR2 from the germline V gene are WNHNN and SYGVQD (reference sequence). CDR3 length: 13 amino acids. CDR3 loop: CASSSLREETQYF. The CDR3, as DNA: TGCGCCAGCAGTTCGTTACGGGAAGAGACCCAGTACTTC.

This chain joins TRBV6-5 and TRBJ2-4, with D perhaps TRBD1 or TRBD2 (6 bases each). Trimming took off 4 bases at V and 8 bases at J, with 15 bases between the two ends. CDR3 length: 14 amino acids. Germline V gives CDR1 MNHEY, CDR2 SVGAGI. The CDR3 sequence is CASSSTKGGDIQYF. CDR3 bases: TGTGCCAGCAGTTCAACGAAGGGGGGAGACATTCAGTACTTC.

The rearrangement uses TRBV2 and TRBJ1-2; D not certain. The V and J ends lost 6 bases and 0 bases respectively, with 14 bases between them. This CDR3 is 15 amino acids long. CDR1 and CDR2 (germline): SNHLY, FYNNEI. Here the CDR3 DNA reads TGTGCCAGCAGAAGTAGTATACAGCCTAACTATGGCTACACCTTC. Translating it yields CASRSSIQPNYGYTF.

V gene TRBV6-4 combines with J gene TRBJ2-1; D not certain. Germline V gives CDR1 MRHNA, CDR2 SNTAGT. Trimming removed 5 bases at V and 7 bases at J, with 18 bases between. The CDR3 runs to 15 residues. This CDR3 is CASSKMIGLDNEQFF. The CDR3 DNA follows: TGTGCCAGCAGTAAAATGATTGGGCTGGATAATGAGCAGTTCTTC.

The CDR3 DNA is TGTGCCTGGATTACCCGACTTGAGCCTGAAGCTTTCTTT. It specifies CAWITRLEPEAFF. The V and J genes are TRBV30 and TRBJ1-1; D not certain. Germline V gene sequence: CDR1 GTSNPN, CDR2 SVGIG (reference sequence). This CDR3 has 13 amino acids. With 4 bases removed from V and 6 bases from J, the gap between germline ends came to 15 bases.

This clone was seen just once. The V call is TRBV7-7, the J call TRBJ2-2; 11 bases fit TRBD2. CDR3 length equals 17 residues. Unmatched junction bases numbered 6, after V lost 1 base and J lost 5 bases. Germline V gene sequence: CDR1 SSHAT, CDR2 FNYEAQ (reference sequence). Here the CDR3 reads CASSLDLLAGETGELFF. The CDR3 coding sequence is TGTGCCAGCAGCTTAGATTTACTAGCGGGAGAAACCGGGGAGCTGTTTTTT.

This rearrangement joins TRBV4-1 to TRBJ2-2; 8 nucleotides align to TRBD2. The CDR3 totals 16 residues. CDR1 MGHRA and CDR2 YSYEKL come from the germline V gene. V was pared by 2 bases and J by 3 bases, with 5 bases of the junction left unmatched. The CDR3 nucleotides are TGCGCCAGCAGCCAACCAGCGGGGGCGGACACCGGGGAGCTGTTTTTT. Translated, it gives CASSQPAGADTGELFF.

V is TRBV25-1 and J is TRBJ1-6; 7 positions agree with TRBD1. CDR1 and CDR2 (germline): MGHDK, SYGVNS. V lost 1 base, J lost 7 bases, and 4 bases stayed unmatched. The CDR3 extends over 15 amino acids. The DNA for the CDR3 is TGTGCCAGCAGTGAATCGTCCAGGGGGAATTCACCCCTCCACTTT. Translating gives CASSESSRGNSPLHF.

The J gene is TRBJ1-4, the V gene TRBV4-1; 7 positions match TRBD1. The CDR3 extends over 15 amino acids. V lost 2 bases, J lost 8 bases, and 8 bases stayed unmatched. The germline V gene has CDR1 MGHRA and CDR2 YSYEKL. The CDR3 loop is CASSQNAGGMEKLFF. The DNA for the CDR3 is TGCGCCAGCAGCCAAAACGCAGGGGGGATGGAAAAACTGTTTTTT.

The chain combines TRBV19 with TRBJ1-2; possibly TRBD1 for D (6 bases). Trimming shortened V by 5 bases and J by 4 bases, and 20 bases separated the two germline ends. The CDR3 is 16 amino acids. The germline V gene encodes CDR1 LNHDA and CDR2 SQIVND (reference sequence). In nucleotides, the CDR3 is TGTGCCAGTAGTTTCGGACACAGGGCCAACAGCTATGGCTACACCTTC. The encoded protein is CASSFGHRANSYGYTF.